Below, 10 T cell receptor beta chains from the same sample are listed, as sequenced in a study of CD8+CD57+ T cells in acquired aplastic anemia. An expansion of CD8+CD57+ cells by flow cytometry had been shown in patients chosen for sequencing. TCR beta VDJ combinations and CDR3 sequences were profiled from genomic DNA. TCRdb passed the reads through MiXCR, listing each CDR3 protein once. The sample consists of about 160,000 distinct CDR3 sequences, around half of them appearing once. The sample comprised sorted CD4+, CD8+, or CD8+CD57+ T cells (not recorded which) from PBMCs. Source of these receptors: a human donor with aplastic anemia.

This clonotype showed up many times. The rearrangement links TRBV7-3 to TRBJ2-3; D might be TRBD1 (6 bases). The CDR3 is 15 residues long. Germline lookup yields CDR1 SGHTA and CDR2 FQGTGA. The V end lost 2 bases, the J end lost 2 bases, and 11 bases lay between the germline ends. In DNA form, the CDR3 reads TGTGCCAGCAGCTTAGTTTGGGGGCCCACAGATACGCAGTATTTT. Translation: CASSLVWGPTDTQYF.

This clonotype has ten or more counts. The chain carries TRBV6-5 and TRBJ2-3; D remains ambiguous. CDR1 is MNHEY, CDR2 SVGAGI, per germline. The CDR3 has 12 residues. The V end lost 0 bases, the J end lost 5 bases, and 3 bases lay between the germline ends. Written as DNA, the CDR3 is TGTGCCAGCAGTTACTCCATAGATACGCAGTATTTT. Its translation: CASSYSIDTQYF.

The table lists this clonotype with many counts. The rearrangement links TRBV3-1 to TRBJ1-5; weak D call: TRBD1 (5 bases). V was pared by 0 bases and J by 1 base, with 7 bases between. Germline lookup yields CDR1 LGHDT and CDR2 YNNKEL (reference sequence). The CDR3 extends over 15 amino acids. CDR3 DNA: TGTGCCAGCAGCCAAGATGGGGACAGCAATCAGCCCCAGCATTTT. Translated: CASSQDGDSNQPQHF.

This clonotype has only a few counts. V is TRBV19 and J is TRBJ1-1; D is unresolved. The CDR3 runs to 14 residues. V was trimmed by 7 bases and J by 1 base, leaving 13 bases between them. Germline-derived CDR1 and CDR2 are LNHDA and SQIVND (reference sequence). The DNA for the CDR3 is TGTGCCAGTACCCCCAAGGTCCGGAACACTGAAGCTTTCTTT. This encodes CASTPKVRNTEAFF. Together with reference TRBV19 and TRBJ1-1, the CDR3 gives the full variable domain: DGGITQSPKYLFRKEGQNVTLSCEQNLNHDAMYWYRQDPGQGLRLIYYSQIVNDFQKGDIAEGYSVSREKKESFPLTVTSAQKNPTAFYLCASTPKVRNTEAFFGQGTRLTVV.

In DNA, the CDR3 is TGTGCCATCAGGGAAAGGACAGGGGATTCACCCCTCCACTTT. Its translation: CAIRERTGDSPLHF. The V call is TRBV10-3, the J call TRBJ1-6; 9 bases are shared with TRBD1. With 6 bases clipped from V and 8 bases from J, the junction kept 5 bases outside the gene matches. The CDR3 is made up of 14 amino acids. Germline CDR1 is ENHRY and CDR2 is SYGVKD.

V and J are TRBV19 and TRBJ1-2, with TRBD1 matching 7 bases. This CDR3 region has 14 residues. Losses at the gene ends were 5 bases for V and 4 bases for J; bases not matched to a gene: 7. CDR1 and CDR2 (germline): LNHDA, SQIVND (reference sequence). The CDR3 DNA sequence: TGTGCCAGTAGTCTCCGGGACAGAGGCTATGGCTACACCTTC. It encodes CASSLRDRGYGYTF.

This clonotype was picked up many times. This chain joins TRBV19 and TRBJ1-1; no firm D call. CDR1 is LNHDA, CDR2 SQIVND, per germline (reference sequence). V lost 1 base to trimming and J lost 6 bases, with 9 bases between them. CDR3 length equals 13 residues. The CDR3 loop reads CASSIGGVSEAFF. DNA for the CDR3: TGTGCCAGTAGTATAGGGGGTGTTTCTGAAGCTTTCTTT.

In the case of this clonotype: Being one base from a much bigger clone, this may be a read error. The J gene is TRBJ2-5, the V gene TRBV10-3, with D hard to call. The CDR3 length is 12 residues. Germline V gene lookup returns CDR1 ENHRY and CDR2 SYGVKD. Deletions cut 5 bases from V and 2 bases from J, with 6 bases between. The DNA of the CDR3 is TGTGCCATCAGTCCGAGGCAAGAGACCCAGTACTTC. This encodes CAISPRQETQYF.

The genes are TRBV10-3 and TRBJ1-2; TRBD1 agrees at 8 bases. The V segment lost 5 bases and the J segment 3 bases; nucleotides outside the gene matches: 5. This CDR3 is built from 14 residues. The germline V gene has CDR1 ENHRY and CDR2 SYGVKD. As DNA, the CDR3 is TGTGCCATCAGTCGACAGGGGAAGGACTATGGCTACACCTTC. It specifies CAISRQGKDYGYTF.

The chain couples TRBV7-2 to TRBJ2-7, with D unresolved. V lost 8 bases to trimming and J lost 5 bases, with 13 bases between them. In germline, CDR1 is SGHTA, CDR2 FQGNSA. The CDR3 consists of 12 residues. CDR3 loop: CASGDVRNEQYF. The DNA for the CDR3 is TGTGCCAGCGGTGACGTCCGGAACGAGCAGTACTTC.